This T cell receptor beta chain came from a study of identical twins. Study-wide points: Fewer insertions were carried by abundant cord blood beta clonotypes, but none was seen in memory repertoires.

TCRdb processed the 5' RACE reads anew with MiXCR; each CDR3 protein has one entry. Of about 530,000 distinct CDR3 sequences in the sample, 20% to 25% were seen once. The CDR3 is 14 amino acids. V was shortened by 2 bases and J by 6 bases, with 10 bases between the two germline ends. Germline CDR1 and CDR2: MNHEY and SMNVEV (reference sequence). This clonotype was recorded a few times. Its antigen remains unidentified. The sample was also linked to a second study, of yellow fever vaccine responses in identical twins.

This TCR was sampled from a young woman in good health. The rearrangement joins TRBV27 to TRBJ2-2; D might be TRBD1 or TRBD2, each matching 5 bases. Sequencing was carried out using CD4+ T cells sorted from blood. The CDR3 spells CASSLRDGAGELFF. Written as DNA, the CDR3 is TGTGCCAGCAGTTTACGGGACGGGGCCGGGGAGCTGTTTTTT.